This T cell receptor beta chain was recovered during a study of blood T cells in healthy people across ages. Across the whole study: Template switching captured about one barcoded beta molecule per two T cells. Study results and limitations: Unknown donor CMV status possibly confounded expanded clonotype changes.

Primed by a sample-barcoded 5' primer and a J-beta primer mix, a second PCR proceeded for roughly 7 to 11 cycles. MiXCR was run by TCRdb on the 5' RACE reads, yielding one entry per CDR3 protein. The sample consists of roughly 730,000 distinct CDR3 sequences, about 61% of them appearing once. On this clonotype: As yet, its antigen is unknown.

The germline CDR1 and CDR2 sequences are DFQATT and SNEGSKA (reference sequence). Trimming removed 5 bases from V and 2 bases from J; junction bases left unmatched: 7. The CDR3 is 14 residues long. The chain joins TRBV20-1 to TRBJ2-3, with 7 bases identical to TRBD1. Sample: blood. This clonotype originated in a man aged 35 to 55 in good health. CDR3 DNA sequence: TGCAGTGCTCACCGACAGGGTCCCACAGATACGCAGTATTTT. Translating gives CSAHRQGPTDTQYF.